These 18 T cell receptor beta chains originate from one sample sequenced in a study of blood T cell repertoires in COVID-19. Data came from immunoSEQ multiplex PCR; TCRdb stores just in-frame clones and leaves some out. The sample has 88,000 or so clones, around 90% seen once. The sequencing input was peripheral blood. The receptors originated from a man aged 50-60 years with acute or convalescent COVID-19.

The chain has TRBV6-2 or TRBV6-3 and TRBJ1-1; perhaps TRBD1 as D (5 bases). CDR3 length: 13 residues. Looked up from germline, CDR1 is MNHEY and CDR2 is SVGEGT. V gave up 3 bases and J gave up 5 bases, with 10 bases separating them. DNA for the CDR3: TGTGCCAGCAGTTATTCTGGGACTACTGAAGCTTTCTTT. Encoded protein: CASSYSGTTEAFF.

The V gene is TRBV28, the J gene TRBJ2-3; 9 nucleotides match TRBD1. Germline-derived CDR1 and CDR2 are MDHEN and SYDVKM. V lost 6 bases, J lost 5 bases, and 12 bases stayed unmatched. The CDR3 sequence is 16 residues long. The chain's CDR3 is CASSSSGDRAIDTQYF. The DNA for the CDR3 is TGTGCCAGCAGCTCCTCCGGGGACAGGGCAATAGATACGCAGTATTTT.

This clone was recorded once. The chain recombines TRBV6-2 or TRBV6-3 with TRBJ2-5, with 9 bases identical to TRBD2. Germline V lookup: CDR1 MNHEY, CDR2 SVGEGT. J was trimmed by 2 bases and V by 6 bases; bases with no gene match: 7. CDR3 length: 15 residues. CDR3 sequence (DNA): TGTGCCAGCAGCCTTAGCGGGAGCAATCAAGAGACCCAGTACTTC. Amino acids: CASSLSGSNQETQYF.

CDR3 sequence: CASSFQGGSNQPQHF. CDR3 in DNA: TGTGCCAGCAGTTTTCAGGGGGGTAGCAATCAGCCCCAGCATTTT. The V call is TRBV2, the J call TRBJ1-5, with 7 bases that match TRBD1. The CDR3 is 15 residues long. Trimming at V came to 5 bases and at J to 0 bases, leaving 4 bases not matched to a gene. Germline lookup yields CDR1 SNHLY and CDR2 FYNNEI.

The chain carries TRBV6-5 and TRBJ2-7; 8 bases agree with TRBD1. CDR3 length equals 14 residues. Germline V gives CDR1 MNHEY, CDR2 SVGAGI. V shed 8 bases, J shed 2 bases, and the junction held 8 bases outside the gene matches. CDR3 bases: TGTGCCAGCGGGACAGGAGGGGTCCCCTACGAGCAGTACTTC. Translated: CASGTGGVPYEQYF.

In this sample, this clone turned up once. This rearrangement joins TRBV5-5 to TRBJ2-3; the match to TRBD1 covers 7 bases. Germline V lookup: CDR1 SGHKS, CDR2 YYEKEE (reference sequence). The CDR3 has 14 residues. J lost 1 base, V lost 2 bases, and 1 base had no gene match. The CDR3 DNA reads as TGTGCCAGCAGCTTCGACAGGGGCACAGATACGCAGTATTTT. Its translation: CASSFDRGTDTQYF.

The gene calls are TRBV25-1 and TRBJ2-5, with D perhaps TRBD2 (5 bases). Trimming took off 3 bases at V and 1 base at J, with 6 bases between the two ends. The CDR3 runs 13 residues. The germline V gene has CDR1 MGHDK and CDR2 SYGVNS. CDR3 sequence: CASSERAQETQYF. CDR3 coding DNA: TGTGCCAGCAGTGAGAGGGCCCAAGAGACCCAGTACTTC.

The sample holds one count of this clone. The V gene is TRBV19, the J gene TRBJ1-1; D gene unclear. From germline, CDR1 is LNHDA and CDR2 SQIVND (reference sequence). V dropped 3 bases and J dropped 0 bases, with 11 bases sitting between them. The length of the CDR3 is 15 residues. The CDR3 here is CASSIREGVNTEAFF. DNA of the CDR3: TGTGCCAGTAGTATTCGGGAGGGTGTGAACACTGAAGCTTTCTTT.

This rearrangement joins TRBV6-5 to TRBJ1-5; 8 bases agree with TRBD1. The V segment lost 7 bases and the J segment 10 bases; nucleotides outside the gene matches: 12. This CDR3 contains 14 residues. Germline V gives CDR1 MNHEY, CDR2 SVGAGI. As DNA, the CDR3 is TGTGCCAGCACCCTAGGACAGGGAGTCGAACCCCAGCATTTT. It encodes CASTLGQGVEPQHF.

This clone was observed a few times. This chain joins TRBV30 and TRBJ1-6; perhaps TRBD1 as D (5 bases). The CDR3 loop spans 14 amino acids. Trimming pared 3 bases from V and 6 bases from J, leaving 12 bases between. The V gene's germline CDR1 is GTSNPN and CDR2 SVGIG (reference sequence). In DNA, the CDR3 is TGTGCCTGGAGGTATTTCGGGGGTAATTCACCCCTCCACTTT. It yields the protein CAWRYFGGNSPLHF.

The CDR3 DNA reads TGTGCCAGCAGTAGGGACAGGGGGTCTCCCGGGGAGCTGTTTTTT. Protein product: CASSRDRGSPGELFF. The chain recombines TRBV6-5 with TRBJ2-2, with 11 nucleotides matching TRBD1. Trimming at V came to 5 bases and at J to 6 bases, leaving 5 bases not matched to a gene. The CDR3 runs 15 residues. Germline V gene lookup returns CDR1 MNHEY and CDR2 SVGAGI.

The V gene is TRBV29-1, the J gene TRBJ1-2; D ambiguous. Germline-derived CDR1 and CDR2 are SQVTM and ANQGSEA. The CDR3 consists of 14 residues. V lost 4 bases to trimming and J lost 0 bases, with 12 bases between them. The CDR3 loop is CSVGPRTTNYGYTF. CDR3 sequence (DNA): TGCAGCGTTGGCCCTCGAACAACTAACTATGGCTACACCTTC. The whole variable domain, remainder taken from reference TRBV29-1 and TRBJ1-2, is SAVISQKPSRDICQRGTSLTIQCQVDSQVTMMFWYRQQPGQSLTLIATANQGSEATYESGFVIDKFPISRPNLTFSTLTVSNMSPEDSSIYLCSVGPRTTNYGYTFGSGTRLTVV.

The chain couples TRBV5-6 to TRBJ2-5; no reliable D call. Germline V lookup: CDR1 SGHDT, CDR2 YYEEEE. The CDR3 is made up of 15 amino acids. The V and J ends lost 0 bases and 4 bases respectively, with 13 bases between them. CDR3: CASSLELIGAETQYF. The CDR3, as DNA: TGTGCCAGCAGCTTGGAGCTGATAGGAGCAGAGACCCAGTACTTC.

This clone was found once. The CDR3 protein is CASSIGGSTDTQYF. The CDR3, as DNA: TGTGCCAGTAGTATAGGCGGGAGTACAGATACGCAGTATTTT. This rearrangement joins TRBV19 to TRBJ2-3; 7 nucleotides line up with TRBD2. Trimming took 1 base from V and 3 from J; bases not matched to a gene: 1. This CDR3 contains 14 residues. The germline V gene has CDR1 LNHDA and CDR2 SQIVND (reference sequence).

This rearrangement joins TRBV30 to TRBJ1-5, with 8 bases identical to TRBD1. CDR1 is GTSNPN and CDR2 is SVGIG in the germline V gene (reference sequence). The V and J ends lost 0 bases and 10 bases, in that order; junction bases with no gene match: 8. The CDR3 sequence is 14 residues long. CDR3 DNA sequence: TGTGCCTGGAGTGTAGGGACAGGACAGCCTCCCCAGCATTTT. This sequence encodes CAWSVGTGQPPQHF.

The chain uses TRBV29-1 and TRBJ2-3; TRBD2 agrees at 7 bases. The CDR3 is 13 residues long. From germline, CDR1 is SQVTM and CDR2 ANQGSEA. With V trimmed by 4 bases and J by 2 bases, 3 bases remained unmatched. CDR3 sequence (DNA): TGCAGCGTTGGGACTAGGGCCACAGATACGCAGTATTTT. Residues: CSVGTRATDTQYF.

This chain uses TRBV28 with TRBJ2-3, with 10 bases fitting TRBD1. Germline V CDR1 and CDR2: MDHEN, SYDVKM. CDR3 length equals 16 residues. V shed 6 bases and J 2 bases; nucleotides not matched to a gene: 8. The CDR3 loop is CASRAPGTGDTDTQYF. The CDR3 DNA reads as TGTGCCAGCAGAGCCCCGGGGACAGGGGACACAGATACGCAGTATTTT.

The J gene is TRBJ1-5, the V gene TRBV28; D unresolved. The CDR3 runs to 14 residues. Germline assignment: CDR1 MDHEN and CDR2 SYDVKM. V was clipped by 1 base and J by 3 bases, with 7 bases between them. The CDR3 spells CASSLSQANQPQHF. DNA for the CDR3: TGTGCCAGCAGTTTATCCCAGGCCAATCAGCCCCAGCATTTT.